A selection of T cell receptor beta chains follows, all from one sample in a study of blood T cell repertoires in COVID-19. Data came from immunoSEQ multiplex PCR; TCRdb stores just in-frame clones and leaves some out. Counted here are 95,000 to 120,000 clones, roughly 85% occurring once; the ten biggest clones make up 2.4%. The sequenced sample consisted of peripheral blood. These TCRs come from a human donor in a cohort sampled during active COVID-19. The CDR3 runs from the conserved cysteine through the conserved F or W. D genes are given only for firm matches. Clone size appears in some rows only: once, few, many, or a class for an expanded clone.

d_call: TRBD2
j_call: TRBJ2-3
v_call: TRBV6-2/TRBV6-3
clone_size: once
cdr3_nt: TGTGCCAGCAGTTTCGGACTAGCGGGGGTGGCAGATACGCAGTATTTT
cdr3_aa: CASSFGLAGVADTQYF

d_call: .
j_call: TRBJ1-2
v_call: TRBV28
clone_size: .
cdr3_nt: TGTGCCAGCACGGCTCGGGGGGGGGCCTATGGCTACACCTTC
cdr3_aa: CASTARGGAYGYTF

d_call: .
j_call: TRBJ2-7
v_call: TRBV7-9
clone_size: .
cdr3_nt: TGTGCCAGCAGCTCCCGGCAGGGGAGCGACGAGCAGTACTTC
cdr3_aa: CASSSRQGSDEQYF

d_call: .
j_call: TRBJ2-7
v_call: TRBV19
clone_size: .
cdr3_nt: TGTGCCAGTAGTATCGAGAGCGGAAGCTCCTACGAGCAGTACTTC
cdr3_aa: CASSIESGSSYEQYF

d_call: .
j_call: TRBJ1-2
v_call: TRBV6-5
clone_size: .
cdr3_nt: TGTGCCAGCGAGCGAGTGGGTAACTATGGCTACACCTTC
cdr3_aa: CASERVGNYGYTF

d_call: TRBD2
j_call: TRBJ2-3
v_call: TRBV5-1
clone_size: .
cdr3_nt: TGCGCCAGCAGCCCAAGGACTAGCGGGGGGGCCAGGAGCACAGATACGCAGTATTTT
cdr3_aa: CASSPRTSGGARSTDTQYF

d_call: .
j_call: TRBJ2-7
v_call: TRBV5-1
clone_size: .
cdr3_nt: TGCGCCAGCAGCGCCGCGGACAGCTACGAGCAGTACTTC
cdr3_aa: CASSAADSYEQYF

d_call: .
j_call: TRBJ2-6
v_call: TRBV5-1
clone_size: .
cdr3_nt: TGCGCCAGCAGCTTGGATACAGGGGCCAACGTCCTGACTTTC
cdr3_aa: CASSLDTGANVLTF

d_call: .
j_call: TRBJ2-1
v_call: TRBV21-1
clone_size: .
cdr3_nt: TGTGCCAGCCGACTCCCTCCCCTCGATGAGCAGTTCTTC
cdr3_aa: CASRLPPLDEQFF

d_call: TRBD1
j_call: TRBJ1-2
v_call: TRBV7-2
clone_size: .
cdr3_nt: TGTGCCAGCAGCTTAGGGGGCAGGGGGATTGGCTACACCTTC
cdr3_aa: CASSLGGRGIGYTF

d_call: TRBD2
j_call: TRBJ2-7
v_call: TRBV5-1
clone_size: .
cdr3_nt: TGCGCCAGCAGCTGGGGCGGGAGGAAGACCGAGCAGTACTTC
cdr3_aa: CASSWGGRKTEQYF

d_call: .
j_call: TRBJ2-1
v_call: TRBV7-3
clone_size: .
cdr3_nt: TGTGCCACTTCACAAGAGGCCCACAATGAGCAGTTCTTC
cdr3_aa: CATSQEAHNEQFF

d_call: .
j_call: TRBJ1-1
v_call: TRBV28
clone_size: .
cdr3_nt: TGTGCCAGCCGGCGAGGGCGCACTGAAGCTTTCTTT
cdr3_aa: CASRRGRTEAFF

d_call: .
j_call: TRBJ1-2
v_call: TRBV3-1/TRBV3-2
clone_size: .
cdr3_nt: TGTGCCAGCAGCCAAGAAGAGGCAGGGAAAAGTGGTGGCTACACCTTC
cdr3_aa: CASSQEEAGKSGGYTF

d_call: TRBD2
j_call: TRBJ2-3
v_call: TRBV7-3
clone_size: .
cdr3_nt: TGTGCCAGCAGCTCTGGACTAGCGGGGGACACAGATACGCAGTATTTT
cdr3_aa: CASSSGLAGDTDTQYF

d_call: TRBD2
j_call: TRBJ2-1
v_call: TRBV6-5
clone_size: once
cdr3_nt: TGTGCCAGCAGTTACTCGAAGCGGGGGGGATACAATGAGCAGTTCTTC
cdr3_aa: CASSYSKRGGYNEQFF

d_call: .
j_call: TRBJ2-3
v_call: TRBV15
clone_size: .
cdr3_nt: TGTGCCACCAGCCGCGCGGAGGGAGGTGGCACAGATACGCAGTATTTT
cdr3_aa: CATSRAEGGGTDTQYF

d_call: .
j_call: TRBJ2-3
v_call: TRBV10-1
clone_size: .
cdr3_nt: TGCGCCAGCAGTGGCCCTACTCCCGCAGATACGCAGTATTTT
cdr3_aa: CASSGPTPADTQYF

d_call: .
j_call: TRBJ2-1
v_call: TRBV6-5
clone_size: .
cdr3_nt: TGTGCCAGCAGTTACTCCAGGACAGCTAACAATGAGCAGTTCTTC
cdr3_aa: CASSYSRTANNEQFF

d_call: .
j_call: TRBJ2-5
v_call: TRBV9
clone_size: .
cdr3_nt: TGTGCCAGCAGCGTAGCAGGGTCCGAGACCCAGTACTTC
cdr3_aa: CASSVAGSETQYF

d_call: TRBD1
j_call: TRBJ1-4
v_call: TRBV12-3/TRBV12-4
clone_size: .
cdr3_nt: TGTGCCAGTTCAGGGACAGGCGAAGAAAAACTGTTTTTT
cdr3_aa: CASSGTGEEKLFF

d_call: .
j_call: TRBJ2-4
v_call: TRBV28
clone_size: .
cdr3_nt: TGTGCCAGCAGCCTAAGGGGGGGGGCGGTTTACATTCAGTACTTC
cdr3_aa: CASSLRGGAVYIQYF

d_call: .
j_call: TRBJ1-2
v_call: TRBV3-1/TRBV3-2
clone_size: .
cdr3_nt: TGTGCCAGCAGCCAAGATGGGGGGGCTAACTATGGCTACACCTTC
cdr3_aa: CASSQDGGANYGYTF

d_call: TRBD1
j_call: TRBJ1-1
v_call: TRBV2
clone_size: .
cdr3_nt: TGTGCCAGCAGATCACAGGGGAGAAACACTGAAGCTTTCTTT
cdr3_aa: CASRSQGRNTEAFF

d_call: TRBD1
j_call: TRBJ1-5
v_call: TRBV3-1/TRBV3-2
clone_size: .
cdr3_nt: TGTGCCAGCAGCCGCGCAGGGGGCGACGGTGATAGCAATCAGCCCCAGCATTTT
cdr3_aa: CASSRAGGDGDSNQPQHF

d_call: TRBD2
j_call: TRBJ2-5
v_call: TRBV5-1
clone_size: .
cdr3_nt: TGCGCCAGCAGCTTGTCAGGGCAGCGGGAGCCCCTGTACTTC
cdr3_aa: CASSLSGQREPLYF

d_call: .
j_call: TRBJ1-1
v_call: TRBV19
clone_size: .
cdr3_nt: TGTGCCAGTAGTAGGTCATCCGGGGGCACTGAAGCTTTCTTT
cdr3_aa: CASSRSSGGTEAFF

d_call: .
j_call: TRBJ2-5
v_call: TRBV12-3/TRBV12-4
clone_size: .
cdr3_nt: TGTGCCAGCAGTTTAGGAGAGGCAGAGACCCAGTACTTC
cdr3_aa: CASSLGEAETQYF

d_call: .
j_call: TRBJ2-2
v_call: TRBV4-1
clone_size: once
cdr3_nt: TGCGCCAGCAGCCAACGGGACTGGAACACCGGGGAGCTGTTTTTT
cdr3_aa: CASSQRDWNTGELFF

d_call: TRBD1
j_call: TRBJ1-4
v_call: TRBV7-9
clone_size: .
cdr3_nt: TGTGCCAGCAGCTCGGGACAGGGACATGAAAAACTGTTTTTT
cdr3_aa: CASSSGQGHEKLFF

d_call: .
j_call: TRBJ1-2
v_call: TRBV6-5
clone_size: .
cdr3_nt: TGTGCCAGCAGACCTACAGGTCTCTATGGCTACACCTTC
cdr3_aa: CASRPTGLYGYTF

d_call: TRBD2
j_call: TRBJ2-2
v_call: TRBV4-2
clone_size: .
cdr3_nt: TGTGCCAGCAGCCAGCGAGCGGGGGACACCGGGGAGCTGTTTTTT
cdr3_aa: CASSQRAGDTGELFF

d_call: TRBD2
j_call: TRBJ2-3
v_call: TRBV7-9
clone_size: .
cdr3_nt: TGTGCCAGCAGCCCGTCGACTAGCGTGGCTGAGGATACGCAGTATTTT
cdr3_aa: CASSPSTSVAEDTQYF

d_call: .
j_call: TRBJ2-7
v_call: TRBV5-1
clone_size: .
cdr3_nt: TGCGCCAGCAGCTTGGCTATAGGTGGAAATAGCGACTACGAGCAGTACTTC
cdr3_aa: CASSLAIGGNSDYEQYF

d_call: TRBD2
j_call: TRBJ2-5
v_call: TRBV6-1
clone_size: .
cdr3_nt: TGTGCCAGCAGTGCCAAACTTCGACTAGCGGGGGAAGAGACCCAGTACTTC
cdr3_aa: CASSAKLRLAGEETQYF

d_call: TRBD2
j_call: TRBJ2-3
v_call: TRBV28
clone_size: once
cdr3_nt: TGTGCCAGCAGTGCGGGGGGGCAAGATACGCAGTATTTT
cdr3_aa: CASSAGGQDTQYF

d_call: .
j_call: TRBJ1-2
v_call: TRBV7-2
clone_size: once
cdr3_nt: TGTGCCAGCAGCTTAGCAAGTACAGGAGTTGGCTACACCTTC
cdr3_aa: CASSLASTGVGYTF

d_call: TRBD1
j_call: TRBJ2-1
v_call: TRBV5-1
clone_size: .
cdr3_nt: TGCGCCAGCAGCTTGGGGGGACAGGACTACAATGAGCAGTTCTTC
cdr3_aa: CASSLGGQDYNEQFF

d_call: .
j_call: TRBJ1-6
v_call: TRBV19
clone_size: .
cdr3_nt: TGTGCCAGTAAGCGCCGACAGCAAAGCTCCTATAATTCACCCCTCCACTTT
cdr3_aa: CASKRRQQSSYNSPLHF

d_call: .
j_call: TRBJ2-1
v_call: TRBV24-1
clone_size: .
cdr3_nt: TGTGCCACCGGGAAGGGGGCGGGGGGCAATGAGCAGTTCTTC
cdr3_aa: CATGKGAGGNEQFF

d_call: .
j_call: TRBJ1-1
v_call: TRBV14
clone_size: once
cdr3_nt: TGTGCCAGCAGCCACTCAAACCAGGGCGGTCGGGCTTTCTTT
cdr3_aa: CASSHSNQGGRAFF

d_call: .
j_call: TRBJ1-2
v_call: TRBV11-2
clone_size: .
cdr3_nt: TGTGCCAGCAGCTCCCTGGGAGCTTCAACCTATACGGGCTACACCTTC
cdr3_aa: CASSSLGASTYTGYTF

d_call: TRBD2
j_call: TRBJ2-3
v_call: TRBV5-1
clone_size: .
cdr3_nt: TGCGCCAGCAGCTTGGCGGGACTAGCGGGAGCGGGAGATACGCAGTATTTT
cdr3_aa: CASSLAGLAGAGDTQYF

d_call: TRBD1
j_call: TRBJ1-6
v_call: TRBV27
clone_size: once
cdr3_nt: TGTGCCAGCAGTTTATATGCAGGGGGCGCTGGGTCACCCCTCCACTTT
cdr3_aa: CASSLYAGGAGSPLHF

d_call: .
j_call: TRBJ1-5
v_call: TRBV5-1
clone_size: .
cdr3_nt: TGCGCCAGCAGCTTGGGTTCGGGCAATCAGCCCCAGCATTTT
cdr3_aa: CASSLGSGNQPQHF

d_call: TRBD1
j_call: TRBJ2-7
v_call: TRBV11-2
clone_size: .
cdr3_nt: TGTGCCAGCAGCCCCTTTCAGACAGGGTCCTACGAGCAGTACTTC
cdr3_aa: CASSPFQTGSYEQYF

d_call: TRBD1
j_call: TRBJ1-3
v_call: TRBV9
clone_size: .
cdr3_nt: TGTGCCAGCAGCGTAGGGACAGGGCCTCGCTCTGGAAACACCATATATTTT
cdr3_aa: CASSVGTGPRSGNTIYF

d_call: TRBD2
j_call: TRBJ2-1
v_call: TRBV4-2
clone_size: .
cdr3_nt: TGTGCCAGCAGCCGAGACGGGACTAGCGGCGATGAGCAGTTCTTC
cdr3_aa: CASSRDGTSGDEQFF